The 9 T cell receptor beta chains given below trace back to one sample, sequenced in a study of T cells after yellow fever vaccination. TCRdb reprocessed the 5' RACE reads via MiXCR and lists one record per CDR3 protein. The data show some 340,000 distinct CDR3 sequences, with 4.1% seen just once and 20% to 25% held by the top ten. Sequences were derived from PBMCs, sampled 5 days after the yellow fever booster vaccination. The receptor set was obtained from a man aged 18-30 years who received the YFV17D yellow fever vaccine.

This clonotype came up a few times. V and J are TRBV6-6 and TRBJ2-3, with D hard to call. Trimming took off 1 base at V and 5 bases at J, with 10 bases between the two ends. Looked up from germline, CDR1 is MNHNY and CDR2 is SVGAGI (reference sequence). The CDR3 totals 14 residues. Here the CDR3 DNA reads TGTGCCAGCAGTTACTACAGAAGGAGAGATACGCAGTATTTT. It codes for CASSYYRRRDTQYF.

This clonotype was observed a few times. The V and J genes are TRBV12-3 or TRBV12-4 and TRBJ1-3, with D hard to call. CDR3 length: 13 residues. The ends were cut back, 7 bases at V and 2 bases at J, with 9 bases in the middle. The CDR3 DNA reads as TGTGCCAGCACATATAGCACTGGAAACACCATATATTTT. Translating it yields CASTYSTGNTIYF.

The chain links TRBV12-3 or TRBV12-4 to TRBJ1-5, with a possible D match to TRBD1 (6 bases). This CDR3 has 13 amino acids. Deletions cut 2 bases from V and 11 bases from J, with 13 bases between. CDR3 amino acids: CASSLRGGESQHF. The CDR3 DNA reads TGTGCCAGCAGTTTAAGAGGGGGGGAGTCCCAGCATTTT.

The sample holds a few counts of this clonotype. This chain joins TRBV7-3 and TRBJ2-1; 7 nucleotides agree with TRBD2. Germline loops: CDR1 SGHTA, CDR2 FQGTGA. Germline trimming cut 5 bases from V and 3 bases from J; bases unmatched to any gene: 7. The CDR3 is 15 residues long. DNA for the CDR3: TGTGCCAGCAGCCAAAGCGGGGCGTACTACAATGAGCAGTTCTTC. It translates to CASSQSGAYYNEQFF.

This sequence joins TRBV7-9 and TRBJ2-1, with 12 bases aligning to TRBD1. Germline CDR1 reads SEHNR; CDR2 reads FQNEAQ (reference sequence). The CDR3 runs to 14 residues. V lost 8 bases to trimming and J lost 15 bases; unmatched junction nucleotides: 14. CDR3 protein: CASSMTWDRGPRFF. In DNA form, the CDR3 reads TGTGCCAGCTCGATGACCTGGGACAGGGGGCCTCGGTTCTTC.

This clonotype has a count of ten or more. The V and J genes are TRBV7-2 and TRBJ2-1; tentatively, D is TRBD1 or TRBD2 (5 bases each). CDR3 size: 13 residues. Germline CDR1 reads SGHTA; CDR2 reads FQGNSA. V dropped 5 bases and J dropped 5 bases, with 10 bases sitting between them. This CDR3 is CASSGGLHNEQFF. The DNA of the CDR3 is TGTGCCAGCAGCGGGGGTCTCCACAATGAGCAGTTCTTC.

The table lists this clonotype with a few counts. The chain joins TRBV27 to TRBJ1-2; 10 bases fit TRBD1. This CDR3 region has 16 residues. The germline CDR1 and CDR2 sequences are MNHEY and SMNVEV (reference sequence). The V segment lost 0 bases and the J segment 8 bases; nucleotides outside the gene matches: 9. The CDR3 is CASSLSGGTGVKGYTF. CDR3 DNA sequence: TGTGCCAGCAGTTTATCTGGGGGGACAGGGGTAAAGGGCTACACCTTC.

The chain has TRBV18 and TRBJ2-2, with D possibly TRBD1 on 6 matching bases. Germline values: CDR1 KGHSH, CDR2 LQKENI. With 3 bases removed from V and 4 bases from J, the gap between germline ends came to 15 bases. The CDR3 has 16 residues. CDR3 protein: CASSPLDSFGTGELFF. CDR3 DNA sequence: TGTGCCAGCTCACCCTTGGACAGTTTCGGCACCGGGGAGCTGTTTTTT.

This clonotype came up many times. This chain connects TRBV7-2 to TRBJ1-2; D is possibly TRBD1 (6 bases). The length of the CDR3 is 15 residues. The V end lost 4 bases, the J end lost 6 bases, and 18 bases lay between the germline ends. The germline CDR1 and CDR2 sequences are SGHTA and FQGNSA. The CDR3 loop is CASSSGGAISNGYTF. The CDR3 nucleotides read TGTGCCAGCAGCTCCGGGGGGGCCATCAGTAATGGCTACACCTTC.